This record concerns one T cell receptor beta chain sequence. Antigen specificity is unknown. The data belong to a study of CD4 T cells in relation to SARS-CoV-2 and coronaviruses. Notes on the study in general: No donor gave both pre-pandemic and post-infection samples. The cross-reactivity analysis covered only spike protein, not other viral proteins.

The unexposed donors gave CD4+ T cells in about 2011-2018, prior to COVID-19. Isolation of CD4+ T cells took place after about eleven days in culture. PBMCs were plated at around 2.1 million per well in IL-2-containing medium. The assay was immunoSEQ multiplex PCR, and TCRdb's table has in-frame clones only and misses some. The sample holds roughly 12,000 clones, 60% to 80% seen once. The clonotype was recovered from a human donor in good health. The source material was CD4+ T cells from PBMCs, cultured in vitro.

The CDR3 DNA reads TGTGCCAGCAGTTACAGGGAGGGTGGCGAGCAGTTCTTC. This gives the protein CASSYREGGEQFF. The V call is TRBV6-2 or TRBV6-3, the J call TRBJ2-1; 7 nucleotides match TRBD2. The V gene end was trimmed by 2 bases and the J gene end by 10 bases; junction bases not matched to a gene: 5. The germline V gene has CDR1 MNHEY and CDR2 SVGEGT. The CDR3 runs to 13 residues.